Listed below are T cell receptor beta chains from one sample, sequenced in a study of T-cell memory formation after mild COVID-19. Each CDR3 protein is one row after TCRdb ran MiXCR on the 5' RACE reads. This table has around 250,000 distinct CDR3 sequences, roughly 15% appearing once. Sequenced material: PBMCs or a T cell subset sorted from them (not recorded which). These receptors were obtained from a young man who had mild COVID-19 (a few samples of this study predate the infection). Cell type and time point are not known. Each CDR3 is given with its conserved first and last residue. D genes are given only for firm matches. Some rows mark clone size as missing; the rest say once, few, many or name a class of expanded clone.

d_call clone_size j_call cdr3_length v_call cdr3_aa cdr3_nt
NA NA TRBJ2-3 16 TRBV4-1 CASSLTRGVGTDTQYF TGCGCCAGCAGCCTTACCAGGGGGGTTGGCACAGATACGCAGTATTTT
TRBD2 few TRBJ2-5 13 TRBV5-1 CASRGGPEETQYF TGCGCCAGCCGGGGGGGCCCGGAGGAGACCCAGTACTTC
NA few TRBJ1-1 14 TRBV2 CASSVEGKDTEAFF TGTGCCAGCAGTGTTGAGGGGAAGGACACTGAAGCTTTCTTT
NA few TRBJ2-3 12 TRBV7-9 CASSARTDTQYF TGTGCCAGCAGCGCCCGGACAGATACGCAGTATTTT
NA many TRBJ1-2 12 TRBV7-2 CASTAELYGYTF TGTGCCAGCACCGCAGAGCTTTATGGCTACACCTTC
NA few TRBJ2-7 15 TRBV9 CASSPTNTGRVEQYF TGTGCCAGCAGCCCTACGAACACAGGGCGGGTCGAGCAGTACTTC
TRBD2 few TRBJ2-1 16 TRBV4-3 CASSQASGGPYNEQFF TGCGCCAGCAGCCAAGCTAGCGGGGGACCCTACAATGAGCAGTTCTTC
NA few TRBJ2-1 14 TRBV9 CASSVRAYPNEQFF TGTGCCAGCAGCGTCAGAGCGTACCCCAATGAGCAGTTCTTC
NA NA TRBJ1-2 16 TRBV6-5 CASSYSPGHSNYGYTF TGTGCCAGCAGTTATAGCCCGGGACACTCTAACTATGGCTACACCTTC
NA few TRBJ2-3 13 TRBV2 CASSIFGTDTQYF TGTGCCAGCAGTATTTTTGGTACAGATACGCAGTATTTT
NA NA TRBJ1-5 14 TRBV6-5 CASRPRDSNQPQHF TGTGCCAGCAGACCCCGGGACAGCAATCAGCCCCAGCATTTT
TRBD2 NA TRBJ2-5 17 TRBV12-3/TRBV12-4 CASRSGTSGGAGETQYF TGTGCCAGCAGATCCGGGACTAGCGGGGGGGCCGGAGAGACCCAGTACTTC
NA few TRBJ2-5 14 TRBV12-3/TRBV12-4 CASSPPRSQETQYF TGTGCCAGCAGTCCACCTAGATCGCAAGAGACCCAGTACTTC
TRBD1 many TRBJ1-1 15 TRBV4-3 CASSQVGTANTEAFF TGCGCCAGCAGCCAAGTAGGGACAGCGAACACTGAAGCTTTCTTT
NA NA TRBJ2-5 15 TRBV5-1 CASSATSPGPETQYF TGCGCCAGCAGCGCCACCTCCCCGGGACCAGAGACCCAGTACTTC
NA few TRBJ2-7 15 TRBV6-1 CASSEVAVSTYEQYF TGTGCCAGCAGTGAAGTGGCAGTCAGCACCTACGAGCAGTACTTC
NA NA TRBJ1-4 13 TRBV5-8 CASSPWTVEKLFF TGTGCCAGCAGCCCTTGGACAGTTGAAAAACTGTTTTTT
TRBD1 few TRBJ2-5 15 TRBV27 CASTTWTGGQETQYF TGTGCCAGCACCACCTGGACAGGCGGCCAAGAGACCCAGTACTTC
TRBD2 NA TRBJ2-2 15 TRBV5-6 CASSPSLQRGKKLFF TGTGCCAGCAGCCCGTCCCTGCAGCGGGGGAAAAAGCTGTTTTTT
NA few TRBJ1-1 14 TRBV7-9 CASSLGEGWTEAFF TGTGCCAGCAGCTTAGGCGAGGGGTGGACTGAAGCTTTCTTT
NA NA TRBJ1-5 15 TRBV5-1 CASSLEPENDQPQHF TGCGCCAGCAGCTTAGAGCCTGAGAATGATCAGCCCCAGCATTTT
NA NA TRBJ1-1 14 TRBV12-3/TRBV12-4 CASSEQVSNTEAFF TGTGCCAGCAGTGAACAGGTTTCGAACACTGAAGCTTTCTTT
NA few TRBJ2-5 14 TRBV3-1 CASSQGRRGETQYF TGTGCCAGCAGCCAAGGGCGCAGGGGAGAGACCCAGTACTTC
TRBD2 few TRBJ2-3 14 TRBV20-1 CSARLAGVMDTQYF TGCAGTGCTAGACTAGCGGGGGTTATGGATACGCAGTATTTT
TRBD2 few TRBJ2-7 18 TRBV7-6 CASSSDRVSSGRPYEQYF TGTGCCAGCAGCTCAGACAGGGTGTCTAGCGGGAGACCCTACGAGCAGTACTTC
NA few TRBJ1-2 18 TRBV11-2 CASSLGGTGGLFNYGYTF TGTGCCAGCAGCTTAGGCGGGACGGGAGGACTCTTTAACTATGGCTACACCTTC
NA NA TRBJ2-6 14 TRBV6-2/TRBV6-3 CAGSAGAGANVLTF TGTGCCGGCAGTGCCGGCGCTGGGGCCAACGTCCTGACTTTC
NA many TRBJ2-5 12 TRBV7-8 CASSLFSETQYF TGTGCCAGCAGCTTATTCTCAGAGACCCAGTACTTC
NA NA TRBJ2-3 15 TRBV6-2/TRBV6-3 CASSSRQPSTDTQYF TGTGCCAGCAGTTCCCGACAGCCTTCCACAGATACGCAGTATTTT
NA NA TRBJ1-1 14 TRBV10-3 CAISETRLNTEAFF TGTGCCATCAGTGAGACCAGGTTGAACACTGAAGCTTTCTTT
NA many TRBJ1-6 14 TRBV10-3 CATSEVRAGSPLHF TGTGCCACGTCTGAGGTCAGAGCCGGTTCACCCCTCCACTTT
TRBD2 NA TRBJ2-1 16 TRBV10-3 CAISASPSGGANEQFF TGTGCCATCAGTGCTTCTCCCAGCGGGGGGGCAAATGAGCAGTTCTTC
NA NA TRBJ1-6 17 TRBV5-1 CASSSQGPSSYNSPLHF TGCGCCAGCAGCTCACAGGGACCCAGCTCCTATAATTCACCCCTCCACTTT
TRBD2 few TRBJ2-1 15 TRBV5-6 CASSPTSGGGSEQFF TGTGCCAGCAGCCCGACTAGCGGGGGGGGCAGTGAGCAGTTCTTC
TRBD1 many TRBJ1-2 13 TRBV5-5 CASSTTGGGGYTF TGTGCCAGCAGCACAACAGGGGGCGGAGGCTACACCTTC
NA few TRBJ1-5 18 TRBV7-3 CASSPRGCCLLGNQPQHF TGTGCCAGCAGCCCAAGGGGCTGTTGCCTGTTGGGCAATCAGCCCCAGCATTTT
TRBD1 few TRBJ1-6 18 TRBV7-2 CASSLFVGTGADNSPLHF TGTGCCAGCAGCTTATTCGTAGGGACAGGGGCTGATAATTCACCCCTCCACTTT
NA few TRBJ2-5 15 TRBV24-1 CATSARQGGWETQYF TGTGCCACCAGTGCTCGGCAGGGCGGTTGGGAGACCCAGTACTTC
NA NA TRBJ1-1 13 TRBV6-5 CASSYDANTEAFF TGTGCCAGCAGTTACGACGCGAACACTGAAGCTTTCTTT
NA many TRBJ1-5 15 TRBV18 CASSTAGHHNQPQHF TGTGCCAGCTCCACCGCTGGACACCACAATCAGCCCCAGCATTTT
NA few TRBJ2-1 15 TRBV4-1 CASSQGGTAYNEQFF TGCGCCAGCAGCCAAGGCGGGACAGCATACAATGAGCAGTTCTTC
NA once TRBJ2-5 15 TRBV18 CASSLYRVYRETQYF TGTGCCAGCTCACTTTACAGGGTTTATCGAGAGACCCAGTACTTC
NA NA TRBJ1-1 11 TRBV19 CASWFYAEAFF TGTGCCAGTTGGTTCTACGCTGAAGCTTTCTTT
TRBD1 NA TRBJ1-1 14 TRBV4-1 CASSRSGGLTEAFF TGCGCCAGCAGCCGCTCAGGGGGCCTCACTGAAGCTTTCTTT
NA few TRBJ2-1 12 TRBV6-5 CASGLGANEQFF TGTGCCAGCGGCCTCGGAGCAAACGAGCAGTTCTTC
NA NA TRBJ1-6 16 TRBV21-1 CASSKWGPRRYSPLHF TGTGCCAGCAGCAAATGGGGCCCGCGGCGTTATTCACCCCTCCACTTT
TRBD2 few TRBJ2-5 15 TRBV5-6 CASSLASGSQETQYF TGTGCCAGCAGCTTGGCTAGCGGGAGCCAAGAGACCCAGTACTTC